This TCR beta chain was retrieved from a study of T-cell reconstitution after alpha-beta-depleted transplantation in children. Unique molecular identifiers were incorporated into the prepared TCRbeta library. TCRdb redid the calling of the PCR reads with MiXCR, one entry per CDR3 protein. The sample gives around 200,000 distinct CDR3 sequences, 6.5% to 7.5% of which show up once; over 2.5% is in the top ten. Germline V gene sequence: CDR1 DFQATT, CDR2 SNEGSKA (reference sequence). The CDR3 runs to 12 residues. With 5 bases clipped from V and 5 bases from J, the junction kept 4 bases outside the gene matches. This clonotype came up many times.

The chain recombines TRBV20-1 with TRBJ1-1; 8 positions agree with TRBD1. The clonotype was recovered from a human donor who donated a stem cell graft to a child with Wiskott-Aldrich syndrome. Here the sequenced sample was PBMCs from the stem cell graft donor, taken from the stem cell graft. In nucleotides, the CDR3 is TGCAGTGCTTCCGACAGGGGAACTGAAGCTTTCTTT. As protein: CSASDRGTEAFF.